This section outlines one T cell receptor beta chain sequence together with its context. Repertoires were generated with immunoSEQ multiplex PCR, while TCRdb's copy carries only in-frame clones and drops some. Among some 70,000 clones listed, over 80% were seen once. The source of the sample is a study of control samples from healthy donors and cancer patients. This CDR3 has 14 amino acids. V lost 3 bases to trimming and J lost 6 bases; unmatched junction nucleotides: 6. Germline V CDR1 and CDR2: SGHRS, YFSETQ. The receptor was isolated from a man aged 60 to 75 in good health. The sequencing input was blood. The chain has TRBV5-1 and TRBJ1-1; 9 nucleotides agree with TRBD1. The CDR3 coding sequence is TGCGCCAGCAGCTCCGGGACAGGGACGGCTGAAGCTTTCTTT. It specifies CASSSGTGTAEAFF.